Presented here are 27 T cell receptor beta chains from one specimen sequenced in a study of response to subunit inactivated influenza vaccine. MiXCR, run by TCRdb on the RT-PCR reads, gives a single entry per CDR3 protein. The profile shows roughly 760,000 distinct CDR3 sequences, around 20% of them singletons. Here the sequenced sample was PBMCs from blood, taken about 5 days after vaccination. These receptors all come from a man between 50 and 59 years old who received an inactivated influenza vaccine.

Only a few counts were recorded for this clonotype. The chain carries TRBV29-1 and TRBJ2-1; 7 positions match TRBD2. CDR1 and CDR2 from the germline V gene are SQVTM and ANQGSEA. Trimming at V came to 2 bases and at J to 9 bases, leaving 7 bases not matched to a gene. This CDR3 spans 13 amino acids. Written as DNA, the CDR3 is TGCAGCGTTGAACGTCTGGCGGGAGTTGAGCAGTTCTTC. It is translated as CSVERLAGVEQFF.

This clonotype was found a few times. J is TRBJ1-6 and V is TRBV5-1, with D unresolved. Trimming pared 4 bases from V and 9 bases from J, leaving 17 bases between. CDR1 SGHRS and CDR2 YFSETQ come from the germline V gene. The CDR3 has 15 amino acids. DNA for the CDR3: TGCGCCAGCAGCCAGGACGCAGAAATGGCTTCACCCCTCCACTTT. This codes for CASSQDAEMASPLHF. Using reference TRBV5-1 and TRBJ1-6 for the parts outside the CDR3, the full variable domain is KAGVTQTPRYLIKTRGQQVTLSCSPISGHRSVSWYQQTPGQGLQFLFEYFSETQRNKGNFPGRFSGRQFSNSRSEMNVSTLELGDSALYLCASSQDAEMASPLHFGNGTRLTVT.

The CDR3: CASSFQTSHEQFF. The CDR3 nucleotides are TGTGCCAGCAGTTTCCAAACTAGCCATGAGCAGTTCTTC. J is TRBJ2-1 and V is TRBV28, with D tentatively TRBD2 (6 bases). The CDR3 covers 13 residues. Between the trimmed V and J ends, which lost 3 bases and 8 bases, there was a span of 11 bases. CDR1 is MDHEN and CDR2 is SYDVKM in the germline V gene.

This clonotype has ten or more counts. This chain connects TRBV12-3 or TRBV12-4 to TRBJ2-3; 9 bases fit TRBD1. V shed 6 bases and J 3 bases; nucleotides not matched to a gene: 7. CDR3 length equals 15 residues. CDR3 protein: CASSPDRGRTDTQYF. The DNA for the CDR3 is TGTGCCAGCAGCCCGGACAGGGGACGGACAGATACGCAGTATTTT.

The rearrangement joins TRBV18 to TRBJ2-4, with 10 nucleotides matching TRBD2. V dropped 3 bases and J dropped 1; count of bases not matched to a gene: 6. This CDR3 is built from 17 residues. Per the germline V gene, CDR1 is KGHSH and CDR2 is LQKENI. The CDR3 region has the DNA TGTGCCAGCTCACCCACTAGCGGGAATGGGGCCAAAAACATTCAGTACTTC. Amino acid sequence: CASSPTSGNGAKNIQYF.

This rearrangement joins TRBV20-1 to TRBJ2-3; 7 nucleotides agree with TRBD2. V shed 6 bases, J shed 5 bases, and the junction held 17 bases outside the gene matches. CDR1 and CDR2 from the germline V gene are DFQATT and SNEGSKA (reference sequence). There are 16 residues in the CDR3. The CDR3 DNA follows: TGCAGTGCGCACACGTGGGGGGAGGGCCGGGGAGATACGCAGTATTTT. It translates to CSAHTWGEGRGDTQYF.

The chain combines TRBV6-1 with TRBJ2-5; D gene uncertain. V lost 1 base and J 2 bases, leaving 8 bases between the germline ends. CDR1 MNHNS and CDR2 SASEGT come from the germline V gene. The CDR3 is 14 amino acids. DNA for the CDR3: TGTGCCAGCAGTGAAGACGGTTTGCAAGAGACCCAGTACTTC. This gives the protein CASSEDGLQETQYF.

A few counts support this clonotype. This chain uses TRBV5-1 with TRBJ1-1; D call uncertain. The CDR3 covers 15 residues. Germline assignment: CDR1 SGHRS and CDR2 YFSETQ. Trimming removed 3 bases from V and 1 base from J, with 13 bases in between. CDR3 amino acids: CASSWTPTRNTEAFF. The CDR3, as DNA: TGCGCCAGCAGCTGGACCCCAACCAGGAACACTGAAGCTTTCTTT.

There are a few counts of this clonotype. The J gene is TRBJ2-5, the V gene TRBV7-9; 7 nucleotides match TRBD2. This CDR3 contains 16 residues. The germline V gene has CDR1 SEHNR and CDR2 FQNEAQ (reference sequence). V trimming: 5 bases; J trimming: 2 bases; junction bases outside the gene matches: 11. The CDR3 sequence: CASSLGLGHQQETQYF. In DNA form, the CDR3 reads TGTGCCAGCAGCCTAGGACTAGGTCACCAACAAGAGACCCAGTACTTC. The complete variable domain, with remaining parts taken from reference TRBV7-9 and TRBJ2-5, reads DTGVSQNPRHKITKRGQNVTFRCDPISEHNRLYWYRQTLGQGPEFLTYFQNEAQLEKSRLLSDRFSAERPKGSFSTLEIQRTEQGDSAMYLCASSLGLGHQQETQYFGPGTRLLVL.

V and J are TRBV6-5 and TRBJ2-1; D may be TRBD2 (5 bases). Germline V gene lookup returns CDR1 MNHEY and CDR2 SVGAGI. Trimming removed 5 bases from V and 12 bases from J, with 11 bases in between. The length of the CDR3 is 11 residues. The CDR3 reads CASSHGGRQFF. CDR3 in DNA: TGTGCCAGCAGTCACGGCGGGCGGCAGTTCTTC.

The V gene is TRBV7-9, the J gene TRBJ2-1; a weak D match, TRBD2 (5 bases). The CDR3 has 16 amino acids. Trimming removed 5 bases at V and 8 bases at J, with 22 bases between. CDR1 and CDR2 from the germline V gene are SEHNR and FQNEAQ (reference sequence). The CDR3 reads CASSQRGETAGHEQFF. CDR3 bases: TGTGCCAGCAGCCAACGGGGAGAGACTGCGGGTCATGAGCAGTTCTTC.

The rearrangement joins TRBV10-3 to TRBJ2-1, with 9 bases fitting TRBD1. The CDR3 length is 15 residues. Losses at the gene ends were 6 bases for V and 3 bases for J; bases not matched to a gene: 6. Looked up from germline, CDR1 is ENHRY and CDR2 is SYGVKD. The CDR3 loop is CAIRPGTGYYNEQFF. CDR3 DNA sequence: TGTGCCATCAGACCCGGGACAGGGTACTACAATGAGCAGTTCTTC.

The CDR3 here is CATSENDRGSYNEQFF. For the CDR3, the DNA is TGTGCCACCAGTGAAAACGACAGGGGTTCCTACAATGAGCAGTTCTTC. The rearrangement links TRBV24-1 to TRBJ2-1, with 8 bases lining up with TRBD1. Germline V lookup: CDR1 KGHDR, CDR2 SFDVKD. J lost 1 base, V lost 4 bases, and 5 bases had no gene match. The CDR3 has 16 amino acids.

This clonotype was recorded once. The rearrangement links TRBV3-1 to TRBJ2-3, with D unresolved. CDR1 LGHDT and CDR2 YNNKEL come from the germline V gene (reference sequence). CDR3 length: 11 residues. Trimming removed 4 bases at V and 8 bases at J, with 7 bases between. This CDR3 reads CASSLSSTQYF. In nucleotides, the CDR3 is TGTGCCAGCAGCCTCAGCAGTACGCAGTATTTT.

This clonotype was found many times. The chain recombines TRBV20-1 with TRBJ2-7; 10 bases line up with TRBD2. The CDR3 is 15 residues long. The J segment lost 0 bases and the V segment lost 0 bases, leaving 2 bases of the junction unmatched. Per the germline V gene, CDR1 is DFQATT and CDR2 is SNEGSKA (reference sequence). The CDR3 DNA is TGCAGTGCTAGAGACCTAGCGGGAGTCTCCTACGAGCAGTACTTC. Translation: CSARDLAGVSYEQYF.

This clonotype was detected only once. The CDR3 reads CASPKVGGPMGGELFF. The CDR3 bases are TGTGCCAGCCCGAAGGTGGGGGGACCCATGGGCGGGGAGCTGTTTTTT. The chain couples TRBV7-8 to TRBJ2-2; a weak D match, TRBD2 (6 bases). Germline-derived CDR1 and CDR2 are SGHVS and FQNEAQ. V was shortened by 8 bases and J by 7 bases, with 23 bases between the two germline ends. CDR3 size: 16 residues.

This clonotype has more than one count but fewer than ten. The V gene is TRBV29-1, the J gene TRBJ2-5; TRBD1 matches at 10 bases. Germline CDR1 and CDR2: SQVTM and ANQGSEA. The CDR3 contains 13 residues. J gave up 2 bases and V 5 bases, and 2 bases lay outside the gene matches. In nucleotides, the CDR3 is TGCAGCGTTTGGGGACAGGGGCAAGAGACCCAGTACTTC. It codes for CSVWGQGQETQYF.

The V gene is TRBV5-6, the J gene TRBJ2-2, with 11 bases identical to TRBD2. Per the germline V gene, CDR1 is SGHDT and CDR2 is YYEEEE. J gave up 4 bases and V 3 bases, and 5 bases lay outside the gene matches. The CDR3 is made up of 16 amino acids. The CDR3 is CASSWGLAVTTGELFF. CDR3 DNA: TGTGCCAGCAGCTGGGGACTAGCGGTTACCACCGGGGAGCTGTTTTTT.

The gene calls are TRBV4-1 and TRBJ2-7; 10 nucleotides line up with TRBD1. This CDR3 is built from 15 residues. CDR1 and CDR2 from the germline V gene are MGHRA and YSYEKL. Trimming cost V 3 bases and J 7 bases; bases outside gene matches: 9. The CDR3 DNA sequence: TGCGCCAGCAGCCACCCGGGACAGGGGATTATGGAGCAGTACTTC. It yields the protein CASSHPGQGIMEQYF.

There are a few counts of this clonotype. V gene TRBV20-1 combines with J gene TRBJ2-7; D perhaps matches TRBD1 (6 bases). The CDR3 consists of 15 residues. Germline CDR1 is DFQATT and CDR2 is SNEGSKA (reference sequence). V was trimmed by 0 bases and J by 0 bases, leaving 12 bases between them. The DNA of the CDR3 is TGCAGTGCTAGAGATAGGGACACCTACTCCTACGAGCAGTACTTC. This codes for CSARDRDTYSYEQYF.

The V call is TRBV7-2, the J call TRBJ2-7; D is perhaps TRBD2 (5 bases). Trimming removed 1 base at V and 3 bases at J, with 13 bases between. The CDR3 covers 15 residues. The germline gives CDR1 SGHTA, CDR2 FQGNSA. DNA of the CDR3: TGTGCCAGCAGCTTAGTAGCCGGGGATCGCTACGAGCAGTACTTC. It codes for CASSLVAGDRYEQYF.

CDR3 DNA: TGTGCCAGCAGCTTGGTCTCCGGACCATCTAACTATGGCTACACCTTC. This translates into CASSLVSGPSNYGYTF. This chain joins TRBV5-6 and TRBJ1-2; D not resolved. The CDR3 is 16 residues long. V was shortened by 0 bases and J by 0 bases, with 12 bases between the two germline ends. Germline-derived CDR1 and CDR2 are SGHDT and YYEEEE.

The chain has TRBV28 and TRBJ2-3; a possible D gene is TRBD1 (7 bases). This CDR3 is 16 amino acids long. V lost 3 bases and J 1 base, leaving 14 bases between the germline ends. Germline CDR1 MDHEN, CDR2 SYDVKM. CDR3 bases: TGTGCCAGCAGTTTCAGGGGGAGGTGGGGCACAGATACGCAGTATTTT. Protein sequence: CASSFRGRWGTDTQYF. The full variable domain, with the rest looked up from reference TRBV28 and TRBJ2-3, is DVKVTQSSRYLVKRTGEKVFLECVQDMDHENMFWYRQDPGLGLRLIYFSYDVKMKEKGDIPEGYSVSREKKERFSLILESASTNQTSMYLCASSFRGRWGTDTQYFGPGTRLTVL.

The rearrangement links TRBV25-1 to TRBJ2-5, with TRBD2 matching 7 bases. CDR1 and CDR2 (germline): MGHDK, SYGVNS. CDR3 length equals 14 residues. V lost 4 bases, J lost 1 base, and 3 bases stayed unmatched. CDR3 sequence reads: CASSGGRLQETQYF. DNA of the CDR3: TGTGCCAGCAGTGGCGGGAGACTCCAAGAGACCCAGTACTTC.

In this sample, this clonotype turned up a few times. It may be a read error: a sequence one base away is much more abundant. V is TRBV11-2 and J is TRBJ2-5, with TRBD2 as a possible D gene (6 bases). V lost 3 bases and J lost 5, with 7 bases in between. The CDR3 consists of 12 residues. The germline V gene has CDR1 SGHAT and CDR2 FQNNGV. The CDR3 loop reads CASSFRGETQYF. DNA of the CDR3: TGTGCCAGCAGCTTCCGGGGGGAGACCCAGTACTTC.

This clonotype has just a few counts. The chain has TRBV7-8 and TRBJ2-1; TRBD2 aligns across 11 bases. The CDR3 has 17 residues. The germline V gene has CDR1 SGHVS and CDR2 FQNEAQ. After removal of 3 bases from V and 4 bases from J, the junction contained 8 bases not matched to a gene. CDR3 region: CASSLNPGLAAYNEQFF. The CDR3 DNA sequence: TGTGCCAGCAGCTTGAACCCGGGACTAGCGGCGTACAATGAGCAGTTCTTC. The full variable domain, its missing parts supplied by reference TRBV7-8 and TRBJ2-1, is GAGVSQSPRYKVAKRGQDVALRCDPISGHVSLFWYQQALGQGPEFLTYFQNEAQLDKSGLPSDRFFAERPEGSVSTLKIQRTQQEDSAVYLCASSLNPGLAAYNEQFFGPGTRLTVL.

The chain joins TRBV29-1 to TRBJ2-7; 8 bases line up with TRBD1. Germline V gene sequence: CDR1 SQVTM, CDR2 ANQGSEA. The CDR3 contains 13 residues. With V trimmed by 8 bases and J by 2 bases, 8 bases remained unmatched. The CDR3: CSFCRTGPYEQYF. The CDR3, as DNA: TGCAGCTTTTGTCGGACAGGGCCCTACGAGCAGTACTTC.